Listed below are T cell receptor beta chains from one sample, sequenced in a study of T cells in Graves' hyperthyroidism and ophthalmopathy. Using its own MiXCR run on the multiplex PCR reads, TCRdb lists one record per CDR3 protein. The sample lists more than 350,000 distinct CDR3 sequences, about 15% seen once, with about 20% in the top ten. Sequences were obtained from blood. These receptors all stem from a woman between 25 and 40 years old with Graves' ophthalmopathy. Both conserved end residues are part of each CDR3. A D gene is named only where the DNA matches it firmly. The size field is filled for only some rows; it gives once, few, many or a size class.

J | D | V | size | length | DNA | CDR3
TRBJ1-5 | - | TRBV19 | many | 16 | TGTGCCAGTAGGTGGACACCTTTAGGTAGCAATCAGCCCCAGCATTTT | CASRWTPLGSNQPQHF
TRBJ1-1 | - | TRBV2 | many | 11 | TGTGCCAGCAGTGGGAGCACTGAAGCTTTCTTT | CASSGSTEAFF
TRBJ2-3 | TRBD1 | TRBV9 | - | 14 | TGTGCCAGCAAAAAGGGACAGGGGAGGGATACGCAGTATTTT | CASKKGQGRDTQYF
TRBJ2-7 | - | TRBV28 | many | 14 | TGTGCCAGCAGTTTGGCTCGGGGTACCTACGAGCAGTACTTC | CASSLARGTYEQYF
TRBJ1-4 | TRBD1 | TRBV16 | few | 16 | TGTGCCAGCAGCCAGAACAGGGGTTCGGGTAATGAAAAACTGTTTTTT | CASSQNRGSGNEKLFF
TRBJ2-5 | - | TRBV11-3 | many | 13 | TGTGCCAGCAGCCATACACGGGGGGAGACCCAGTACTTC | CASSHTRGETQYF
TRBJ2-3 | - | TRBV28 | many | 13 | TGTGCCACTTGGGACAAACGCACAGATACGCAGTATTTT | CATWDKRTDTQYF
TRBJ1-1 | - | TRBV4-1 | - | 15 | TGTGCCAGCAGCGGAAGAGGGACCCCGTACCCTGAAGCTTTCTTT | CASSGRGTPYPEAFF
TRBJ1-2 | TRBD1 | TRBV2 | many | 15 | TGTGCCAGCAGACTTCGCGGGACAGGGAGTGAAGGCTACACCTTC | CASRLRGTGSEGYTF
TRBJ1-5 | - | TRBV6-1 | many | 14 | TGTGCCAGCAGTGTAAGGGAGAGCAATCAGCCCCAGCATTTT | CASSVRESNQPQHF
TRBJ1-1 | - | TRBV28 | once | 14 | TGTGCCAGCAGTTTTTCGGGACGCAGCACTGAAGCTTTCTTT | CASSFSGRSTEAFF
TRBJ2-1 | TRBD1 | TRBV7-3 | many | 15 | TGTGCCAGCAGTTCAAACAGGGGGCAATACAATGAGCAGTTCTTC | CASSSNRGQYNEQFF
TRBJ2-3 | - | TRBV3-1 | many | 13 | TGTGCCAGCAGCGAAGGGGGTAGCGTTACGCAGTATTTT | CASSEGGSVTQYF
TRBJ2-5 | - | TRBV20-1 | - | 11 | TGCAGTGCTAAAGGGGTAGAGACCCAGTACTTC | CSAKGVETQYF
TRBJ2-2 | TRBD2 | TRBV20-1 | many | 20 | TGCAGTGCTAGAGATGGGGCTACTACTAGCGGGGGGCTGAGAGGCGGGGAGCTGTTTTTT | CSARDGATTSGGLRGGELFF
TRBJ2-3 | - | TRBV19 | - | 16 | TGTGCCAGTAGTTCCAGGGGGTGCGGGGGCACAGATACGCAGTATTTT | CASSSRGCGGTDTQYF
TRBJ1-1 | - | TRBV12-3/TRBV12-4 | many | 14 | TGTGCCAGCAGTTTTGAGTCACCGAACACTGAAGCTTTCTTT | CASSFESPNTEAFF
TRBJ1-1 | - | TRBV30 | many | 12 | TGTGCCTGGGCCGCGGGGTCCACTGAAGCTTTCTTT | CAWAAGSTEAFF
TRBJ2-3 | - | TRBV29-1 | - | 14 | TGCAGCGTTGAAGGATTTAGGGGGACAGATACGCAGTATTTT | CSVEGFRGTDTQYF
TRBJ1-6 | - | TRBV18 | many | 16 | TGTGCCAGCTCACCATATTCAGCACAGGGTAATTCACCCCTCCACTTT | CASSPYSAQGNSPLHF
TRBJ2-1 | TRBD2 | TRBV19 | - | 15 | TGTGCCAGTAGTATGTCCGGGACTACCTACAATGAGCAGTTCTTC | CASSMSGTTYNEQFF
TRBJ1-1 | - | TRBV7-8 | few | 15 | TGTGCCAGCAGGCAGGGTCTTGGGGAGAACACTGAAGCTTTCTTT | CASRQGLGENTEAFF
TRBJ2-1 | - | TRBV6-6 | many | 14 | TGTGCCAGCAGTTACTTCTCCAGGGCGAATGAGCAGTTCTTC | CASSYFSRANEQFF
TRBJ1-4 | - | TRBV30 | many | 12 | TGTGCCTGGAGCAGGGTGGAGGAAAAACTGTTTTTT | CAWSRVEEKLFF
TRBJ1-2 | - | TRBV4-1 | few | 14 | TGCGCCAGCAGCCAAGGGCTTATGCGGCTCGGCTACACCTTC | CASSQGLMRLGYTF
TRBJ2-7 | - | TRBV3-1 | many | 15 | TGTGCCAGCAGCCAAGGCGGCGGGGGCCCCTACGAGCAGTACTTC | CASSQGGGGPYEQYF
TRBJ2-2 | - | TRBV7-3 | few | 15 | TGTGCCAGCAGCTCCCGACAGGCGAACACCGGGGAGCTGTTTTTT | CASSSRQANTGELFF
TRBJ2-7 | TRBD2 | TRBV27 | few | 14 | TGTGCCAGCAGTTTAAGGGAGGGATTCCACGAGCAGTACTTC | CASSLREGFHEQYF
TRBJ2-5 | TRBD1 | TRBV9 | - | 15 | TGTGCCAGCACCCTTCGACAGGGGTGGCAAGAGACCCAGTACTTC | CASTLRQGWQETQYF